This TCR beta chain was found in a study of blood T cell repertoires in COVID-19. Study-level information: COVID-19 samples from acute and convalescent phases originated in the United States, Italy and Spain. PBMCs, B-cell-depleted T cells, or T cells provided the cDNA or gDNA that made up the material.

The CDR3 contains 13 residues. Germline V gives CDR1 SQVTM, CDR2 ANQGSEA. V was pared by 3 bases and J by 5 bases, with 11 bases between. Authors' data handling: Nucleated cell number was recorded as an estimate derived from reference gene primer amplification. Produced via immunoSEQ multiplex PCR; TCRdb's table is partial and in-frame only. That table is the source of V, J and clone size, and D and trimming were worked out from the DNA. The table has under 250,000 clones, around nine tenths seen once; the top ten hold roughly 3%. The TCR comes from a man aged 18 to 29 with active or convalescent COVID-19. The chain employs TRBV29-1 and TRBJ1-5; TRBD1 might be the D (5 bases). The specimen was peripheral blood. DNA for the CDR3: TGCAGCGTTGAGGGCCGGGGGGATCAGCCCCAGCATTTT. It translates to CSVEGRGDQPQHF.